This TCR beta chain was identified in a study of shared clonotypes between healthy human individuals (dated by TCRdb to the early 2020s). Regarding the complete study: A couple of women and three men aged 18 to 49 years were included in the cohort. For each donor, CD4 naive and CD4 memory were each given three plates, CD8 naive was given two plates, and CD8 memory was given one plate. Blood TCR repertoires of about five healthy adults were deeply sequenced to estimate repertoire size and the extent of clonotype sharing between individuals. Libraries were prepared and TCR repertoires were sequenced by different laboratories using diverse techniques, in order to increase sequencing depth and limit assay-specific biases. Per donor, leukapheresis produced somewhere between about 0.9 and 9.5 billion PBMCs.

CDR1 and CDR2, looked up from the germline V gene (reference sequence), are MNHNY and SVGAGI. Taken from cysteine to phenylalanine, the CDR3 has 13 residues. Only CDR3 DNA is held: 39 bases, read in frame from base 1. V was cut back by 0 bases and J by 7 bases, leaving a gap of 10 bases between them. Study-wide conclusions, independent of this receptor: Pairwise subsampling indicated that sequencing depth was expected to affect the degree of clonotype sharing among donors. Only blood was sampled, and tissue TCR repertoires likely differ from those in blood. Naive subsets generally had larger estimated clonotype richness than memory subsets. Even with the large sequencing depth, rarefaction of the sorted-subset datasets indicated that sequencing was incomplete. The small number of donors limited the genetic and exposure-history diversity represented. Higher generation probabilities were observed for clonotypes shared by all four sorted-subset donors than for non-shared clonotypes. Across four donors, around 5% of naive CD4, roughly 3.5% of naive CD8, 2% to 2.5% of memory CD4, and 0.3% to 0.45% of memory CD8 clonotypes were shared.

The donors were healthy, HIV-negative adults who had no recently reported acute infections or vaccinations. Only Caucasian adults living in Nashville, Tennessee, USA were represented among the donors. CD4+ T cells were enriched through magnetic negative selection, after which naive cells were positively selected on CD45RA and the remaining negative fraction served as the memory subset. Blood was obtained by leukapheresis, after which PBMCs were separated by Ficoll-Histopaque density gradient centrifugation and cryopreserved in liquid nitrogen vapor phase. Analytical flow cytometry was used to check the purity and quantity of each magnetically sorted T cell population. From each sorted fraction, genomic DNA was isolated and quantified by UV absorbance on a Nanodrop 2000c. Comment on this clone: Its antigen remains undetermined. Base qualities are not at hand, and no much larger clone is one base apart.

TCR CDR3 regions were amplified from genomic DNA by multiplex PCR using the deep immunoSEQ assay. For each cell subset, the extracted genomic DNA was distributed evenly across all wells of several immunoSEQ 96-well plates, and each plate served as one replicate. For sorted subsets, each replicate PCR was loaded with 200 ng genomic DNA, equivalent to 25,000 to 35,000 T cell genomes. The purified libraries were quantified using a Qubit 3.0 fluorometer, sized with a Bioanalyzer 2100, and then quantified again using the KAPA Library Quantification kit. Every immunoSEQ 96-well plate was sequenced on a dedicated single-read 150-cycle Illumina NextSeq 550 flow cell. The authors' pipeline ran thus. Because only junctional sequences without quality scores were contained in the immunoSEQ output, filtering matching that applied to full-length reads could not be performed. To assign V/J genes and CDR3, sequences were annotated using PyIR, a Python wrapper for IgBLAST v1.9, with IMGT germline references. Reads with weak V/J assignments (E-value above 1e-6), missing CDR3, stop codons, out-of-frame junctions, or ambiguous translated residues were removed. V3J clonotypes were defined as sequences sharing an identical inferred V gene, J gene, and CDR3 amino acid sequence. Percentage overlap between repertoires was calculated by dividing the number of shared unique clonotypes by the size of the smaller repertoire. Repertoire richness was assessed with RTK rarefaction, the Chao1 estimator, and Recon v2.1 estimates of unobserved clonotypes. Generation probabilities were computed with OLGA for all TCRbeta clonotypes obtained by the gDNA method from a few donors. Drawn from immuneACCESS, this table holds only the in-frame rearrangements with V and J called that TCRdb kept. Clones are partly lost; checked studies trace under half to an unresolved V gene and leave the rest unexplained. D and trimming were read from the DNA, whereas the V and J calls and clone size are those reported in that table. The sample table contains some 350,000 clones; only one count was recorded for 74% of them. The ten largest clonotypes hold around 10% of the sample.

The V and J segments used are TRBV6-6 and TRBJ2-7, with the D segment identity uncertain. The specimen sequenced was memory CD4+ T cells sorted from blood. The cell subset or site label, as the study defines it: CD45RA-negative fraction. This TCR derives from a man younger than 40 in good health. The CDR3 corresponds to CASSYSNVGEQYF. The DNA sequence is as follows: TGTGCCAGCAGTTACTCGAACGTGGGTGAGCAGTACTTC.